This T cell receptor (beta chain) was obtained from a study of cytomegalovirus exposure and HLA in healthy donors. This CDR3 is built from 16 residues. Trimming left V 5 bases short and J 4 bases short, with 18 bases between. Germline CDR1 SEHNR, CDR2 FQNEAQ (reference sequence). The sample holds a few counts of this clone. In the PCR, 60 Vbeta and 13 Jbeta primers were used. Produced via immunoSEQ multiplex PCR; TCRdb's table is partial and in-frame only. The sample lists 150,000 or so clones, approximately 71% occurring once. The gene calls are TRBV7-9 and TRBJ2-1; D is possibly TRBD2 (5 bases). The TCR originated in a girl aged 10 to 17 in good health and CMV-seronegative. Sequences were obtained from PBMCs. As DNA, the CDR3 is TGTGCCAGCAGCCTGGGGTCTAGCACAATGTACAATGAGCAGTTCTTC. It codes for CASSLGSSTMYNEQFF.